This T cell receptor beta chain was observed in a study of shared clonotypes between healthy human individuals. In the CD4+ fraction, cells were divided into CD45RA+ naive and CD45RA-negative memory subsets. The study's findings and limits: Large depth notwithstanding, sorted-subset sequencing proved incomplete by rarefaction. Genetic and exposure-history diversity was limited by the small donor number. Tissues were not sampled, only blood, and their repertoires likely differ.

Turning to this clone: Its target is not known.

Clones were sequenced by immunoSEQ multiplex PCR, and TCRdb holds only the in-frame ones, with some missing. The sample has roughly 640,000 clones, under 80% seen once. Trimming cost V 4 bases and J 4 bases, with 15 bases left between them. The germline V gene has CDR1 MDHEN and CDR2 SYDVKM. This CDR3 has 15 amino acids. The sample taken for sequencing was memory CD4+ T cells sorted from blood. Subset of the sample: CD45RA-negative fraction. The chain has TRBV28 and TRBJ2-3; D is undetermined. This clonotype was obtained from a woman younger than 45 in good health. CDR3 protein: CASSSAALSADTQYF. As DNA, the CDR3 is TGTGCCAGCAGTTCGGCAGCGTTGTCGGCAGATACGCAGTATTTT.